This TCR beta chain is drawn from a study of blood T cell repertoires in COVID-19. The CDR3 covers 15 residues. J gave up 7 bases and V 5 bases, and 7 bases lay outside the gene matches. Germline CDR1 is MDHEN and CDR2 is SYDVKM. Assay: immunoSEQ multiplex PCR; the TCRdb copy retains only in-frame clones and omits some. The table includes hundreds of thousands of clones, over 65% detected once. The sequence was obtained from a woman in her 70s with active or convalescent COVID-19. The chain links TRBV28 to TRBJ2-1; 11 bases map to TRBD2. The sample comprised peripheral blood. CDR3: CASSKTSGRLNEQFF. The CDR3 nucleotides are TGTGCCAGCAGTAAAACTAGCGGGAGACTAAATGAGCAGTTCTTC.